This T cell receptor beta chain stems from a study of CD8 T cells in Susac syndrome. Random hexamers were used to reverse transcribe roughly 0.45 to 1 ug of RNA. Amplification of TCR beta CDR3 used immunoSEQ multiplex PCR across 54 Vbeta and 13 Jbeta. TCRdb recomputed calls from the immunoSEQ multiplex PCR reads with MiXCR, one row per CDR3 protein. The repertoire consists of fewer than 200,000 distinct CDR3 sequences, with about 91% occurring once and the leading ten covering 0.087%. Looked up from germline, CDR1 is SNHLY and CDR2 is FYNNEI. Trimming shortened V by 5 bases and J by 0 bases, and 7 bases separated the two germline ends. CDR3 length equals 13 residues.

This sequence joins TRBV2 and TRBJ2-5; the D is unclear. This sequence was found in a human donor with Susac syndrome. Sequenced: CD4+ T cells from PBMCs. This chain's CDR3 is CASSRANQETQYF. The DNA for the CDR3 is TGTGCCAGCAGTAGGGCAAACCAAGAGACCCAGTACTTC.